The rows below give T cell receptor beta chains drawn from one sample of a study of OX40 agonist ivuxolimab in advanced cancers. Measured with immunoSEQ multiplex PCR; TCRdb has only the in-frame clones, and not every one. The sample yields over 70,000 clones, roughly 84% seen once. The material sequenced was CD4+ or CD8+ T cells sorted from blood, taken in a trial of the OX40 agonist ivuxolimab. These receptors came from an adult with an advanced solid tumor such as melanoma, head and neck, liver or kidney cancer. CDR3s include the opening cysteine and the closing phenylalanine or tryptophan. Each record gives: CDR3 protein, CDR3 DNA, J gene, clone size, D gene, V gene. D genes are given only for firm matches. Size tells how often a clone was seen (once, few, many) or the class of an expanded clone, and some rows leave it out.

CASSSPGQKRQPQHF	TGTGCCAGTAGTTCACCGGGACAGAAACGTCAGCCCCAGCATTTT	TRBJ1-5	few	TRBD1	TRBV19
CASSLEGSHNQPQHF	TGCGCCAGCAGCTTGGAGGGGTCCCACAATCAGCCCCAGCATTTT	TRBJ1-5	.	.	TRBV5-1
CASSGGRTGVNQPQHF	TGTGCCAGCAGTGGGGGTCGGACAGGGGTCAATCAGCCCCAGCATTTT	TRBJ1-5	.	TRBD1	TRBV7-2
CASSSRVESYNEQFF	TGTGCCAGCAGTTCACGAGTAGAGTCCTACAATGAGCAGTTCTTC	TRBJ2-1	.	.	TRBV6-5
CASSFESKRGYTF	TGTGCCAGCAGCTTCGAGTCGAAGCGGGGCTACACCTTC	TRBJ1-2	many	.	TRBV7-9
CASSPVLGQNTEAFF	TGTGCCAGCTCACCAGTGTTGGGACAGAACACTGAAGCTTTCTTT	TRBJ1-1	few	.	TRBV18
CASSARDSGEKLFF	TGTGCCAGCAGCGCCCGGGACAGCGGGGAAAAACTGTTTTTT	TRBJ1-4	.	TRBD1	TRBV2
CASSDSLSNQPQHF	TGTGCCAGCAGTGACAGTCTTAGCAATCAGCCCCAGCATTTT	TRBJ1-5	.	.	TRBV6-1
CASSLEVTVPEAFF	TGCGCCAGCAGCTTGGAAGTGACAGTCCCTGAAGCTTTCTTT	TRBJ1-1	.	.	TRBV5-1
CASSETQGTEAFF	TGTGCCAGCAGTGAAACGCAGGGGACTGAAGCTTTCTTT	TRBJ1-1	.	.	TRBV6-5
CASRTEQAYSGANVLTF	TGTGCCAGCAGAACCGAACAGGCCTACTCTGGGGCCAACGTCCTGACTTTC	TRBJ2-6	once	.	TRBV5-5
CASSQAGGRGYTDTQYF	TGCGCCAGCAGCCAAGCGGGGGGGCGGGGTTACACAGATACGCAGTATTTT	TRBJ2-3	.	TRBD2	TRBV4-1
CAWNGQGNQPQHF	TGTGCCTGGAACGGACAGGGCAATCAGCCCCAGCATTTT	TRBJ1-5	.	TRBD1	TRBV30
CASSYSITGNTEAFF	TGTGCCAGCAGTTACTCGATAACAGGGAACACTGAAGCTTTCTTT	TRBJ1-1	once	.	TRBV6-5
CASSIKGLQPQHF	TGTGCCAGTAGTATCAAAGGGCTTCAGCCCCAGCATTTT	TRBJ1-5	few	.	TRBV19
CASRQMNEQFF	TGTGCCAGCAGACAAATGAATGAGCAGTTCTTC	TRBJ2-1	.	.	TRBV7-8
CASSLLGQGAANYGYTF	TGTGCCAGCAGTTTATTGGGACAGGGGGCCGCTAACTATGGCTACACCTTC	TRBJ1-2	.	TRBD1	TRBV27
CASTAIHRDRDAQYF	TGTGCCAGCACCGCCATCCACCGGGACAGGGATGCGCAGTATTTT	TRBJ2-3	.	TRBD1	TRBV11-2
CAISPGALNTEAFF	TGTGCCATTTCGCCCGGGGCTCTGAACACTGAAGCTTTCTTT	TRBJ1-1	.	.	TRBV6-5
CASSLALFQETQYF	TGTGCCAGCAGCTTAGCTCTGTTCCAAGAGACCCAGTACTTC	TRBJ2-5	once	.	TRBV7-3
CASSVTYEQYF	TGTGCCAGCAGTGTAACCTACGAGCAGTACTTC	TRBJ2-7	.	.	TRBV2
CASRIQGASGYTF	TGTGCCAGCAGAATACAGGGGGCGTCTGGCTACACCTTC	TRBJ1-2	.	TRBD1	TRBV6-5
CASSLTGQSSSTGELFF	TGCGCCAGCAGCTTAACAGGGCAGAGCTCGAGCACCGGGGAGCTGTTTTTT	TRBJ2-2	.	.	TRBV5-1
CASSLVRGGAQGYTF	TGCGCCAGCAGCTTGGTTCGTGGGGGGGCGCAGGGCTACACCTTC	TRBJ1-2	.	.	TRBV5-1
CASSLQSGGVDEQYF	TGTGCCAGCAGCTTACAGAGCGGGGGGGTCGACGAGCAGTACTTC	TRBJ2-7	.	TRBD2	TRBV7-2
CASSEATGQGVLGNQPQHF	TGTGCCAGCAGTGAAGCGACAGGACAGGGAGTGTTGGGCAATCAGCCCCAGCATTTT	TRBJ1-5	.	TRBD1	TRBV6-1
CASSLANAGELFF	TGTGCCAGCAGCCTTGCGAACGCCGGGGAGCTGTTTTTT	TRBJ2-2	.	.	TRBV7-3
CASSPPRANTEAFF	TGTGCCAGCAGCCCCCCAAGGGCGAACACTGAAGCTTTCTTT	TRBJ1-1	.	.	TRBV7-9
CASSLSRGQETQYF	TGTGCCAGCAGCTTATCGAGGGGTCAAGAGACCCAGTACTTC	TRBJ2-5	few	.	TRBV7-2
CASSLALDRGAIASYNEQFF	TGCGCCAGCAGCTTGGCCTTGGACAGGGGCGCAATTGCGTCCTACAATGAGCAGTTCTTC	TRBJ2-1	.	TRBD1	TRBV5-1
CASSPGGTDTQYF	TGTGCCAGCAGCCCTGGGGGTACAGATACGCAGTATTTT	TRBJ2-3	.	.	TRBV6-5
CASRGREGTLTETQYF	TGTGCCAGTAGGGGGCGAGAGGGGACGCTTACGGAGACCCAGTACTTC	TRBJ2-5	.	.	TRBV19